One sample yielded the 30 T cell receptor beta chains listed below, sequenced in a study of blood T cell repertoires in COVID-19. Measured with immunoSEQ multiplex PCR; TCRdb has only the in-frame clones, and not every one. The table lists about 42,000 clones, 90% of them singletons. The sample consisted of peripheral blood. These receptors were taken from a man aged 50 to 60 with active COVID-19.

V usage is TRBV19 and J usage is TRBJ2-7; 7 bases are a match to TRBD1. The CDR3 spans 14 residues. After removal of 3 bases from V and 3 bases from J, the junction contained 5 bases not matched to a gene. Germline CDR1 is LNHDA and CDR2 is SQIVND (reference sequence). This chain's CDR3 is CASSIGAGGYEQYF. The CDR3 DNA sequence: TGTGCCAGTAGTATCGGGGCAGGGGGCTACGAGCAGTACTTC.

The DNA for the CDR3 is TGTGCCACCAGCATTAGGGACAGGGGGCAGGAGCAGTTCTTC. Translated, it gives CATSIRDRGQEQFF. The rearrangement uses TRBV15 and TRBJ2-1, with 12 positions matching TRBD1. The V segment lost 4 bases and the J segment 10 bases; nucleotides outside the gene matches: 5. The CDR3 is made up of 14 amino acids. Per the germline V gene, CDR1 is LNHNV and CDR2 is YYDKDF (reference sequence).

The V gene is TRBV27, the J gene TRBJ1-1, with D possibly TRBD1 on 5 matching bases. CDR1 MNHEY and CDR2 SMNVEV come from the germline V gene (reference sequence). The CDR3 is made up of 14 amino acids. Trimming took off 7 bases at V and 1 base at J, with 13 bases between the two ends. CDR3 residues: CASTTVGGNTEAFF. DNA for the CDR3: TGTGCCAGCACCACAGTGGGGGGGAACACTGAAGCTTTCTTT.

Here the CDR3 DNA reads TGTGCCAGCTCACCCAGGGACTCCTCCTATAATTCACCCCTCCACTTT. This codes for CASSPRDSSYNSPLHF. V usage is TRBV18 and J usage is TRBJ1-6; weak D call: TRBD1 (5 bases). This CDR3 has 16 amino acids. The V end lost 3 bases, the J end lost 0 bases, and 9 bases lay between the germline ends. In germline, CDR1 is KGHSH, CDR2 LQKENI.

V is TRBV5-8 and J is TRBJ1-2; D not resolved. Germline-derived CDR1 and CDR2 are SGHTS and YDEGEE. The germline V and J ends were trimmed by 1 base and 8 bases, with 6 bases remaining between them. The CDR3 runs 11 residues. The CDR3 nucleotides are TGTGCCAGCAGCTTGATGCGCGGCTACACCTTC. Amino acids: CASSLMRGYTF.

This clone was found once. The chain carries TRBV24-1 and TRBJ1-5, with D possibly being TRBD1 (5 bases). Germline CDR1 and CDR2: KGHDR and SFDVKD. V shed 7 bases and J shed 0 bases, with 6 bases lying between them. The CDR3 length is 13 residues. CDR3 nucleotides: TGTGCCACCAGCCAGGGTAGCAATCAGCCCCAGCATTTT. Translation: CATSQGSNQPQHF.

The V gene is TRBV28, the J gene TRBJ1-5, with D unresolved. Germline CDR1 and CDR2: MDHEN and SYDVKM. This CDR3 region has 14 residues. The V gene lost 3 bases and the J gene lost 4 bases, with 10 bases spanning the gap. CDR3 sequence: CASSLVQQNQPQHF. CDR3 sequence (DNA): TGTGCCAGCAGTTTGGTACAGCAAAATCAGCCCCAGCATTTT. Full variable domain (remainder filled in from reference TRBV28 and TRBJ1-5): DVKVTQSSRYLVKRTGEKVFLECVQDMDHENMFWYRQDPGLGLRLIYFSYDVKMKEKGDIPEGYSVSREKKERFSLILESASTNQTSMYLCASSLVQQNQPQHFGDGTRLSIL.

This chain uses TRBV28 with TRBJ2-2; D remains ambiguous. The germline V and J ends were trimmed by 5 bases and 1 base, with 14 bases remaining between them. The CDR3 extends over 16 amino acids. CDR1 MDHEN and CDR2 SYDVKM come from the germline V gene. The CDR3 DNA sequence: TGTGCCAGCAGTCGATCCTCACAGATGAACACCGGGGAGCTGTTTTTT. Encoded protein: CASSRSSQMNTGELFF.

The rearrangement links TRBV6-1 to TRBJ1-2, with 7 positions matching TRBD1. The length of the CDR3 is 14 residues. Germline CDR1 is MNHNS and CDR2 is SASEGT. V gave up 1 base and J gave up 4 bases; unmatched junction bases: 3. The DNA of the CDR3 is TGTGCCAGCAGTGAAGGGGCAGGGGGCTATGGCTACACCTTC. Protein sequence: CASSEGAGGYGYTF.

This chain uses TRBV19 with TRBJ2-2; the D is unclear. CDR1 LNHDA and CDR2 SQIVND come from the germline V gene (reference sequence). The CDR3 is 16 residues long. The germline V and J ends were trimmed by 3 bases and 5 bases, with 16 bases remaining between them. CDR3 residues: CASSISLELVTGELFF. Written as DNA, the CDR3 is TGTGCCAGTAGTATTTCCCTCGAGCTGGTGACCGGGGAGCTGTTTTTT.

The V call is TRBV18, the J call TRBJ2-2; maybe TRBD1 (6 bases). Germline V CDR1 and CDR2: KGHSH, LQKENI. CDR3 length: 15 residues. Trimming took off 5 bases at V and 1 base at J, with 11 bases between the two ends. CDR3 sequence: CASSSGQRNTGELFF. CDR3 nucleotide sequence: TGTGCCAGCTCATCGGGACAACGGAACACCGGGGAGCTGTTTTTT.

This clone was picked up a small number of times. This chain links TRBV5-1 with TRBJ1-1; D call uncertain. The CDR3 loop spans 13 amino acids. V gave up 0 bases and J gave up 2 bases, with 5 bases separating them. Germline lookup yields CDR1 SGHRS and CDR2 YFSETQ. The DNA of the CDR3 is TGCGCCAGCAGCTTGGTAGCTAACACTGAAGCTTTCTTT. It yields the protein CASSLVANTEAFF.

The chain carries TRBV25-1 and TRBJ1-1, with 9 bases lining up with TRBD1. The CDR3 contains 12 residues. Germline V lookup: CDR1 MGHDK, CDR2 SYGVNS. V lost 9 bases and J lost 6; bases outside the gene matches: 5. CDR3 amino acids: CASGQGYAEAFF. Written as DNA, the CDR3 is TGTGCCAGTGGACAGGGGTACGCTGAAGCTTTCTTT.

The genes are TRBV13 and TRBJ2-7, with 8 bases that match TRBD2. CDR1 PRHDT and CDR2 FYEKMQ come from the germline V gene (reference sequence). This CDR3 has 17 residues. Trimming cost V 2 bases and J 6 bases; bases outside gene matches: 15. The CDR3 region is CASSLLRTGLGSPEQYF. DNA of the CDR3: TGTGCCAGCAGCTTATTGCGTACGGGACTAGGATCCCCCGAGCAGTACTTC.

This clone appeared a few times. This chain uses TRBV18 with TRBJ1-6, with no clear D. The CDR3 is 14 amino acids. CDR1 is KGHSH and CDR2 is LQKENI in the germline V gene. V lost 3 bases to trimming and J lost 10 bases, with 13 bases between them. CDR3 region: CASSPTAAESPLHF. CDR3 coding DNA: TGTGCCAGCTCACCCACCGCAGCGGAATCACCCCTCCACTTT.

This clone has only one observation. V usage is TRBV5-1 and J usage is TRBJ1-3; D not certain. Per the germline V gene, CDR1 is SGHRS and CDR2 is YFSETQ. The CDR3 is 12 amino acids. The V gene lost 10 bases and the J gene lost 3 bases, with 11 bases spanning the gap. The CDR3 bases are TGCGCCCTCAGGAAGTATGGAAACACCATATATTTT. This codes for CALRKYGNTIYF. The full variable domain, completed using reference TRBV5-1 and TRBJ1-3, is KAGVTQTPRYLIKTRGQQVTLSCSPISGHRSVSWYQQTPGQGLQFLFEYFSETQRNKGNFPGRFSGRQFSNSRSEMNVSTLELGDSALYLCALRKYGNTIYFGEGSWLTVV.

A single count supports this clone. The V call is TRBV23-1, the J call TRBJ1-4; 10 bases line up with TRBD1. TRBV23-1 is flagged as an ORF with uncertain function. The CDR3 runs to 20 residues. The V and J ends lost 0 bases and 11 bases, in that order; junction bases with no gene match: 21. The CDR3 sequence is CASSQSLRWDRGKNKEKLFF. Written as DNA, the CDR3 is TGCGCCAGCAGTCAATCATTACGTTGGGACAGGGGTAAGAATAAGGAGAAACTGTTTTTT.

The CDR3 sequence: CASKSGFLEGGEKLFF. DNA for the CDR3: TGTGCCAGTAAATCGGGATTTCTGGAAGGGGGTGAAAAACTGTTTTTT. The genes are TRBV19 and TRBJ1-4, with D possibly matching TRBD1 (6 bases). Germline V gene data show CDR1 as LNHDA and CDR2 as SQIVND (reference sequence). The ends were cut back, 7 bases at V and 7 bases at J, with 22 bases in the middle. CDR3 length: 16 amino acids.

The chain joins TRBV5-5 to TRBJ2-1, with 7 nucleotides matching TRBD1. Germline loops: CDR1 SGHKS, CDR2 YYEKEE (reference sequence). The CDR3 contains 14 residues. After removal of 3 bases from V and 8 bases from J, the junction contained 8 bases not matched to a gene. CDR3 DNA sequence: TGTGCCAGCAGCTCCGGGACAGAGGTGGATGAGCAGTTCTTC. Encoded protein: CASSSGTEVDEQFF.

The chain links TRBV7-2 to TRBJ1-2; possibly TRBD1 for D (6 bases). V dropped 3 bases and J dropped 8 bases, with 25 bases sitting between them. Germline V gives CDR1 SGHTA, CDR2 FQGNSA. This CDR3 comprises 17 residues. This CDR3 reads CASSLMESGRGYQGYTF. CDR3 sequence (DNA): TGTGCCAGCAGCTTGATGGAGTCTGGCAGGGGCTATCAGGGCTACACCTTC. The whole variable domain, filled in from reference TRBV7-2 and TRBJ1-2, reads GAGVSQSPSNKVTEKGKDVELRCDPISGHTALYWYRQSLGQGLEFLIYFQGNSAPDKSGLPSDRFSAERTGGSVSTLTIQRTQQEDSAVYLCASSLMESGRGYQGYTFGSGTRLTVV.

This clone occurred once. The chain links TRBV2 to TRBJ2-7; 8 nucleotides match TRBD1. Germline loops: CDR1 SNHLY, CDR2 FYNNEI. This CDR3 comprises 15 residues. The J segment lost 2 bases and the V segment lost 1 base, leaving 4 bases of the junction unmatched. CDR3 in amino acids: CASSEGRGPTYEQYF. CDR3 DNA: TGTGCCAGCAGTGAAGGCAGGGGGCCTACCTACGAGCAGTACTTC.

J is TRBJ2-2 and V is TRBV7-2; D ambiguous. CDR1 and CDR2 from the germline V gene are SGHTA and FQGNSA. Trimming took 2 bases from V and 1 from J, leaving 5 bases between them. This CDR3 is 14 amino acids long. DNA of the CDR3: TGTGCCAGCAGCTTATGGCTGAACACCGGGGAGCTGTTTTTT. Amino acid sequence: CASSLWLNTGELFF.

The chain is built from TRBV6-1 and TRBJ2-7; 10 bases are shared with TRBD2. The CDR3 loop spans 16 amino acids. Germline V gene lookup returns CDR1 MNHNS and CDR2 SASEGT. Trimming at V came to 1 base and at J to 2 bases, leaving 5 bases not matched to a gene. This CDR3 is CASSEEPSGGPYEQYF. In nucleotides, the CDR3 is TGTGCCAGCAGTGAAGAGCCTAGCGGGGGACCCTACGAGCAGTACTTC.

This chain connects TRBV4-1 to TRBJ2-5; D perhaps matches TRBD1 (6 bases). From germline, CDR1 is MGHRA and CDR2 YSYEKL. V lost 5 bases, J lost 5 bases, and 18 bases lay in between. The CDR3 spans 15 residues. CDR3 amino acids: CASSIRDTSAETQYF. The CDR3 bases are TGCGCCAGCAGCATCCGGGACACCTCCGCCGAGACCCAGTACTTC.

This clone was detected once. The J gene is TRBJ2-3, the V gene TRBV7-3, with TRBD1 matching over 8 bases. The CDR3 totals 16 residues. Germline V gives CDR1 SGHTA, CDR2 FQGTGA. Trimming at V came to 5 bases and at J to 3 bases, leaving 10 bases not matched to a gene. The CDR3, as DNA: TGTGCCAGCAGCCCACGTGGAGGACAGGGAACAGATACGCAGTATTTT. It codes for CASSPRGGQGTDTQYF. The full variable domain, completed using reference TRBV7-3 and TRBJ2-3, is GAGVSQTPSNKVTEKGKYVELRCDPISGHTALYWYRQSLGQGPEFLIYFQGTGAADDSGLPNDRFFAVRPEGSVSTLKIQRTERGDSAVYLCASSPRGGQGTDTQYFGPGTRLTVL.

The gene calls are TRBV6-5 and TRBJ1-4, with 7 positions matching TRBD1. The CDR3 has 15 residues. The germline V gene has CDR1 MNHEY and CDR2 SVGAGI. J lost 7 bases, V lost 0 bases, and 5 bases had no gene match. Here the CDR3 DNA reads TGTGCCAGCAGTTACTCGAGACAGGGTGGTGAAAAACTGTTTTTT. Protein: CASSYSRQGGEKLFF.

CDR3 amino acids: CASSLMGQGNEKLFF. The CDR3 bases are TGTGCCAGCAGCTTAATGGGACAGGGAAATGAAAAACTGTTTTTT. The J gene is TRBJ1-4, the V gene TRBV7-9; 9 positions agree with TRBD1. CDR3 length: 15 residues. From germline, CDR1 is SEHNR and CDR2 FQNEAQ (reference sequence). Trimming at V came to 2 bases and at J to 5 bases, leaving 3 bases not matched to a gene.

V usage is TRBV6-5 and J usage is TRBJ1-3; maybe TRBD1 (6 bases). V was trimmed by 0 bases and J by 5 bases, leaving 11 bases between them. The germline V gene encodes CDR1 MNHEY and CDR2 SVGAGI. CDR3 size: 15 residues. The CDR3 nucleotides read TGTGCCAGCAGTTACTCCACAGGGCAGCGAAACACCATATATTTT. Amino acids: CASSYSTGQRNTIYF.

The chain carries TRBV11-2 and TRBJ1-5; 8 bases agree with TRBD1. The CDR3 loop spans 15 amino acids. Germline CDR1 reads SGHAT; CDR2 reads FQNNGV. The ends lost 4 bases at V and 6 bases at J; junction bases unmatched: 8. The CDR3 protein is CASSSGQGVGQPQHF. CDR3 nucleotide sequence: TGTGCCAGCAGCTCAGGACAGGGTGTAGGTCAGCCCCAGCATTTT.

The gene calls are TRBV20-1 and TRBJ1-1; 9 bases align to TRBD1. From germline, CDR1 is DFQATT and CDR2 SNEGSKA (reference sequence). The CDR3 runs 17 residues. J was trimmed by 5 bases and V by 4 bases; bases with no gene match: 17. The CDR3 here is CSATDPGQGPSGTEAFF. The CDR3 DNA is TGCAGTGCTACTGACCCGGGACAGGGCCCTAGCGGTACTGAAGCTTTCTTT.